One and the same sample provided the 15 T cell receptor beta chains below, sequenced in a study of glioma-infiltrating T cells. TCR alpha and beta CDR3 regions were amplified from RNA using iRepertoire nested multiplex PCR. TCRdb redid the calling of the multiplex PCR reads with MiXCR, one entry per CDR3 protein. The sample lists more than 95,000 distinct CDR3 sequences; 23% were seen once. The sequenced sample consisted of glioma tissue, nonneoplastic brain tissue, or PBMCs (not recorded which). The receptors were gathered from a human donor with low-grade glioma or glioblastoma, undergoing nonglioma brain surgery, or in good health (not recorded which).

As to this clonotype: One base away lies a much larger clone, so this may be a sequencing read error. This sequence joins TRBV7-2 and TRBJ2-2; 7 bases match TRBD2. V was pared by 7 bases and J by 7 bases, with 9 bases of the junction left unmatched. The CDR3 length is 14 residues. Looked up from germline, CDR1 is SGHTA and CDR2 is FQGNSA. This CDR3 reads CASIPGLVCGELFF. As DNA, the CDR3 is TGTGCCAGCATCCCAGGACTAGTCTGCGGGGAGCTGTTTTTT.

V gene TRBV7-3 combines with J gene TRBJ2-2; 8 nucleotides agree with TRBD2. V dropped 5 bases and J dropped 6; count of bases not matched to a gene: 11. Germline lookup yields CDR1 SGHTA and CDR2 FQGTGA. This CDR3 spans 16 amino acids. DNA for the CDR3: TGTGCCAGCAGCAACCAGCGGGGGCGTCTTTCCGGGGAGCTGTTTTTT. Its translation: CASSNQRGRLSGELFF.

This clonotype was recorded at least ten times. The V gene is TRBV12-3 or TRBV12-4, the J gene TRBJ1-3; D remains unclear. This CDR3 has 17 residues. Trimming took 6 bases from V and 0 from J, leaving 18 bases between them. The CDR3, as DNA: TGTGCCAGCAGACTCAATTCGGACGGTGCCTCTGGAAACACCATATATTTT. This codes for CASRLNSDGASGNTIYF.

This chain connects TRBV29-1 to TRBJ1-4; unclear D gene. Trimming shortened V by 6 bases and J by 1 base, and 9 bases separated the two germline ends. CDR3 length equals 13 residues. CDR1 is SQVTM, CDR2 ANQGSEA, per germline. CDR3 nucleotides: TGCAGCGTGACCGTGGGAACTAATGAAAAACTGTTTTTT. Protein: CSVTVGTNEKLFF.

This clonotype appeared many times. This rearrangement joins TRBV6-1 to TRBJ2-1; 13 bases match TRBD2. Trimming at V came to 6 bases and at J to 9 bases, leaving 17 bases not matched to a gene. Germline V gene data show CDR1 as MNHNS and CDR2 as SASEGT. The CDR3 runs to 18 residues. Here the CDR3 DNA reads TGTGCCAGCAGACCCCCTCCGGGACTAGCGGGGCAACGCGGTGAGCAGTTCTTC. Translation gives CASRPPPGLAGQRGEQFF.

This sequence joins TRBV2 and TRBJ1-3, with D unresolved. CDR3 length: 14 amino acids. Trimming removed 7 bases from V and 0 bases from J, with 10 bases in between. Germline CDR1 is SNHLY and CDR2 is FYNNEI. CDR3 nucleotide sequence: TGTGCCAGCATCGAGGCCCGCTCTGGAAACACCATATATTTT. Its translation: CASIEARSGNTIYF.

To note about this clonotype: A much larger clone sits a single nucleotide away, making a read error possible. This sequence joins TRBV3-1 and TRBJ2-7; tentatively, D is TRBD1 (6 bases). Germline assignment: CDR1 LGHDT and CDR2 YNNKEL (reference sequence). This CDR3 is 15 amino acids long. For the CDR3, the DNA is TGTGCCAGCAGACAAGCCCTCGGGACATCCTACGAGCAGTACTTC. The encoded protein is CASRQALGTSYEQYF.

Concerning this clonotype itself: This could be a read error, since a much larger clone is one nucleotide away. The chain carries TRBV28 and TRBJ1-1; TRBD1 matches at 8 bases. Germline V CDR1 and CDR2: MDHEN, SYDVKM. The CDR3 length is 14 residues. This chain's CDR3 is CASSDRGGDTEASF. CDR3 nucleotide sequence: TGTGCCAGCAGTGACAGGGGAGGTGACACTGAAGCTTCCTTT.

The rearrangement uses TRBV7-9 and TRBJ2-3; 7 bases align to TRBD2. This CDR3 spans 16 amino acids. Germline CDR1 and CDR2: SEHNR and FQNEAQ (reference sequence). V was clipped by 5 bases and J by 0 bases; unmatched bases: 8. The DNA for the CDR3 is TGTGCCAGCAGCATACCTGCCGGGAGGAGCACAGATACGCAGTATTTT. Encoded protein: CASSIPAGRSTDTQYF.

The sample holds many counts of this clonotype. V is TRBV6-1 and J is TRBJ2-7; D perhaps matches TRBD1 (6 bases). The germline CDR1 and CDR2 sequences are MNHNS and SASEGT. The ends were cut back, 6 bases at V and 2 bases at J, with 14 bases in the middle. The CDR3 loop spans 14 amino acids. CDR3 in amino acids: CASRTRDNAYEQYF. The CDR3 nucleotides read TGTGCCAGCAGGACCCGGGACAATGCCTACGAGCAGTACTTC.

This clonotype was counted at least ten times. The chain recombines TRBV28 with TRBJ1-1; D is perhaps TRBD1 (6 bases). The CDR3 is 15 residues long. The ends were cut back, 5 bases at V and 1 base at J, with 14 bases in the middle. Germline V lookup: CDR1 MDHEN, CDR2 SYDVKM. DNA of the CDR3: TGTGCCAGCAGTCCTCCACAGGGAAGGAACACTGAAGCTTTCTTT. Translation gives CASSPPQGRNTEAFF.

By share, this clonotype counts as medium-sized. The V and J genes are TRBV6-1 and TRBJ1-1, with D unresolved. The CDR3 sequence is 13 residues long. Germline-derived CDR1 and CDR2 are MNHNS and SASEGT. V lost 7 bases, J lost 0 bases, and 9 bases lay in between. For the CDR3, the DNA is TGTGCCAGCAACGGGAGGATGAACACTGAAGCTTTCTTT. It encodes CASNGRMNTEAFF.

At least ten counts were recorded for this clonotype. V is TRBV27 and J is TRBJ2-6; D uncertain. V lost 3 bases to trimming and J lost 0 bases, with 3 bases between them. CDR1 is MNHEY, CDR2 SMNVEV, per germline (reference sequence). The CDR3 contains 14 residues. The CDR3 here is CASSFSSGANVLTF. The CDR3 DNA reads as TGTGCCAGCAGTTTCAGCTCTGGGGCCAACGTCCTGACTTTC.

In this sample, this clonotype turned up many times. J is TRBJ1-1 and V is TRBV20-1; D is unclear. The CDR3 totals 15 residues. Germline CDR1 and CDR2: DFQATT and SNEGSKA (reference sequence). V gave up 6 bases and J gave up 0 bases, with 17 bases separating them. This CDR3 reads CSAYGPRRVNTEAFF. CDR3 nucleotides: TGCAGTGCGTACGGACCCAGAAGGGTGAACACTGAAGCTTTCTTT.

As regards this clonotype: Likely a read error: the CDR3 ends without its conserved phenylalanine or tryptophan. The rearrangement uses TRBV7-2 and TRBJ2-5; D ambiguous. V lost 1 base to trimming and J lost 5 bases, with 5 bases between them. Germline values: CDR1 SGHTA, CDR2 FQGNSA. The CDR3 loop spans 12 amino acids. CDR3 sequence: CASSLGLETQYI. CDR3 bases: TGTGCCAGCAGCTTAGGTTTGGAGACCCAGTACATC.